The rows below give T cell receptor beta chains drawn from one sample of a study of cytomegalovirus exposure and HLA in healthy donors. Sequencing used immunoSEQ multiplex PCR; TCRdb keeps in-frame clones, though not all of them. The sample lists approximately 130,000 clones, around two thirds seen once, with 2.5% to 3% in the top ten. Material: PBMCs. These receptors originate from a human donor in good health. The CDR3 runs from the conserved cysteine through the conserved F or W. A D gene is named only where the DNA matches it firmly. The size of a clone is reported for some rows only, either as once, few or many, or as a class for expanded clones.

j_gene | d_gene | v_gene | abundance | CDR3aa | CDR3nt
TRBJ2-1 | - | TRBV9 | - | CASSVGGSTYNEQFF | TGTGCCAGCAGCGTAGGTGGCTCAACCTACAATGAGCAGTTCTTC
TRBJ1-1 | - | TRBV9 | - | CASSVGGGREAFF | TGTGCCAGCAGCGTCGGCGGGGGCCGTGAAGCTTTCTTT
TRBJ2-7 | TRBD2 | TRBV11-2 | - | CASSTPPGGASYEQYF | TGTGCCAGCAGCACCCCCCCCGGGGGGGCTTCCTACGAGCAGTACTTC
TRBJ1-4 | TRBD1 | TRBV4-2 | once | CASSQFLDRANEKLFF | TGTGCCAGCAGCCAGTTCCTCGACAGGGCGAATGAAAAACTGTTTTTT
TRBJ2-1 | - | TRBV2 | - | CASRQGNNEQFF | TGTGCCAGCAGGCAGGGAAACAATGAGCAGTTCTTC
TRBJ1-1 | - | TRBV21-1 | - | CASSKVRQGVRWEAEAFF | TGTGCCAGCAGCAAAGTCAGGCAGGGAGTCCGATGGGAGGCTGAAGCTTTCTTT
TRBJ2-7 | - | TRBV4-3 | - | CASSQGRHRSGTKDEQYF | TGCGCCAGCAGCCAAGGGCGTCACCGTAGCGGAACAAAGGACGAGCAGTACTTC
TRBJ2-1 | - | TRBV5-4 | - | CASTLPGVDEQFF | TGTGCCAGCACCCTCCCAGGGGTCGATGAGCAGTTCTTC
TRBJ2-1 | TRBD2 | TRBV7-9 | - | CASSVTSGAYNEQFF | TGTGCCAGCAGCGTTACTAGCGGGGCTTACAATGAGCAGTTCTTC
TRBJ1-4 | TRBD1 | TRBV4-1 | - | CASSRTGGEATNEKLFF | TGCGCCAGCAGCCGGACAGGGGGCGAGGCAACTAATGAAAAACTGTTTTTT
TRBJ1-5 | - | TRBV30 | - | CACRQSNQPQHF | TGTGCCTGCCGACAAAGCAATCAGCCCCAGCATTTT
TRBJ1-3 | TRBD1 | TRBV5-1 | - | CASSSPGQGSSGNTIYF | TGCGCCAGCAGCTCCCCGGGACAGGGCTCGTCTGGAAACACCATATATTTT
TRBJ2-2 | - | TRBV19 | - | CASRRKGESLVAGELFF | TGTGCCAGTAGGCGGAAAGGAGAATCGCTTGTCGCCGGGGAGCTGTTTTTT
TRBJ1-1 | - | TRBV19 | few | CASGRGMNTEAFF | TGTGCCAGTGGGAGGGGAATGAACACTGAAGCTTTCTTT
TRBJ2-1 | TRBD1 | TRBV11-2 | - | CASSHNRGPYNEQFF | TGTGCCAGCAGCCATAACAGGGGCCCATACAATGAGCAGTTCTTC
TRBJ2-1 | - | TRBV5-4 | - | CASSLGGKAGYSYNEQFF | TGTGCCAGCAGCTTGGGGGGTAAGGCGGGGTATTCCTACAATGAGCAGTTCTTC
TRBJ2-1 | TRBD2 | TRBV28 | - | CASSLGAPGGLAGGLWNEQFF | TGTGCCAGCAGTTTAGGTGCCCCAGGGGGACTAGCGGGAGGGCTATGGAATGAGCAGTTCTTC
TRBJ1-5 | TRBD1 | TRBV28 | - | CASSFFRGRHQPQHF | TGTGCCAGCAGTTTCTTTAGGGGGCGACATCAGCCCCAGCATTTT